What follows are 7 T cell receptor beta chains derived from one specimen sequenced in a study of blood T cells in healthy people across ages. A second 7 to 11 cycle PCR used barcoded and J-beta primers. MiXCR was run by TCRdb on the 5' RACE reads, yielding one entry per CDR3 protein. The sample lists 630,000 or so distinct CDR3 sequences, roughly 32% occurring once. Sequenced: blood. The receptors come from an elderly woman in good health.

The J gene is TRBJ2-5, the V gene TRBV20-1, with TRBD2 identical over 8 bases. J was trimmed by 11 bases and V by 3 bases; bases with no gene match: 17. The germline CDR1 and CDR2 sequences are DFQATT and SNEGSKA (reference sequence). This CDR3 comprises 15 residues. The CDR3 protein is CSASILADNSYGQYF. The DNA of the CDR3 is TGCAGTGCTAGTATACTAGCGGATAACTCCTACGGGCAGTACTTC.

This clonotype was detected only a few times. A much larger clone lies one base from this, so it may be a read error. The rearrangement joins TRBV12-3 or TRBV12-4 to TRBJ1-5; 7 bases line up with TRBD1. Unmatched junction bases numbered 7, after V lost 2 bases and J lost 6 bases. The CDR3 runs 15 residues. The CDR3 loop reads CASSLRDSGSQPQHF. CDR3 DNA: TGTGCCAGCAGTTTAAGGGACAGCGGAAGTCAGCCCCAGCATTTT.

The rearrangement links TRBV11-2 to TRBJ2-1, with TRBD2 matching over 8 bases. V was pared by 3 bases and J by 3 bases, with 7 bases of the junction left unmatched. CDR1 is SGHAT, CDR2 FQNNGV, per germline. This CDR3 is built from 16 residues. In DNA form, the CDR3 reads TGTGCCAGCAGCTTCATTAGCGGGGTGGGCTACAATGAGCAGTTCTTC. Its protein is CASSFISGVGYNEQFF.

This clonotype was found many times. The V and J genes are TRBV7-2 and TRBJ1-2; the D is unclear. V lost 1 base and J lost 4, with 10 bases in between. The CDR3 length is 14 residues. Germline assignment: CDR1 SGHTA and CDR2 FQGNSA. The CDR3 DNA is TGTGCCAGCAGCTTAGACCCCCGAGTCTATGGCTACACCTTC. Its protein is CASSLDPRVYGYTF.

A remark on this clonotype: One end of the junction is discordant with germline, which a read error may explain. The J gene is TRBJ2-7, the V gene TRBV7-2; 10 nucleotides line up with TRBD2. This CDR3 has 17 residues. The germline V gene has CDR1 SGHTA and CDR2 FQGNSA. The CDR3 loop is CASSYSRTSGFAYEQYF. As DNA, the CDR3 is TGTGCCAGCAGTTACTCGAGGACTAGCGGCTTCGCCTATGAGCAGTACTTC.

Concerning this clonotype: A much larger clone lies a single base off, so this may be a read error. This chain links TRBV19 with TRBJ2-7, with D perhaps matching TRBD1 (6 bases). Germline assignment: CDR1 LNHDA and CDR2 SQIVND (reference sequence). The CDR3 is made up of 15 amino acids. V was cut by 1 base and J by 2 bases, with 12 bases left in between. The CDR3 DNA reads TGTGCCAGTAGTATAGGTTCGGACAGTCCCTACGAGCAGTACTTC. Translated, it gives CASSIGSDSPYEQYF.

A note on this clonotype: At one of its ends the junction is not consistent with the germline gene, which may arise from a read error. The V and J genes are TRBV5-1 and TRBJ2-6; TRBD2 aligns across 7 bases. The CDR3 is 18 residues long. CDR1 SGHRS and CDR2 YFSETQ come from the germline V gene. The CDR3 DNA follows: TGCGCCAGCAGCGCCTGGGGGGGAACCCTCTCTGGGGCCAACGTCCGGACTTTC. This gives the protein CASSAWGGTLSGANVRTF.